The 8 T cell receptor beta chains presented below share a single source sample, sequenced in a study of blood T cell repertoires in COVID-19. Method: immunoSEQ multiplex PCR; TCRdb's copy keeps in-frame clones and lacks some. Of about 230,000 clones in the sample, roughly 88% were seen once. The sample consisted of PBMCs or T cells enriched from blood (not recorded which). Receptor source: a woman aged 35 to 49 with acute COVID-19.

This chain connects TRBV28 to TRBJ1-1, with 7 bases lining up with TRBD1. Germline V lookup: CDR1 MDHEN, CDR2 SYDVKM. The CDR3 loop spans 14 amino acids. V gave up 8 bases and J gave up 5 bases; unmatched junction bases: 11. In nucleotides, the CDR3 is TGTGCCAGCGCTGAACAGGGGATGTGGACTGAAGCTTTCTTT. Protein: CASAEQGMWTEAFF. The full variable domain, in which reference TRBV28 and TRBJ1-1 provide the parts outside the CDR3, is DVKVTQSSRYLVKRTGEKVFLECVQDMDHENMFWYRQDPGLGLRLIYFSYDVKMKEKGDIPEGYSVSREKKERFSLILESASTNQTSMYLCASAEQGMWTEAFFGQGTRLTVV.

This clone has more than one count but fewer than ten. The gene calls are TRBV18 and TRBJ2-7; 11 bases fit TRBD2. J gave up 7 bases and V 6 bases, and 23 bases lay outside the gene matches. The V gene's germline CDR1 is KGHSH and CDR2 LQKENI. CDR3 length: 19 amino acids. DNA for the CDR3: TGTGCCAGCTCCCACCTATACACTAGCGGGAGCAGGGTCTTTAAGGAGCAGTACGTC. Its protein is CASSHLYTSGSRVFKEQYV.

This clone was seen more than once but under ten times. The V and J genes are TRBV5-4 and TRBJ1-2; D might be TRBD1 (6 bases). Trimming stripped 4 bases from V and 1 base from J, with 14 bases between. CDR3 size: 15 residues. Germline V gives CDR1 SGHNT, CDR2 YYREEE (reference sequence). The CDR3 nucleotides are TGTGCCAGCAGCGCGGCAGGGGTCCGTAACTATGGCTACACCTTC. Translated, it gives CASSAAGVRNYGYTF.

The chain is built from TRBV5-8 and TRBJ2-7; 7 nucleotides match TRBD1. The germline V gene has CDR1 SGHTS and CDR2 YDEGEE. V gave up 4 bases and J gave up 1 base; unmatched junction bases: 8. The CDR3 runs 15 residues. DNA for the CDR3: TGTGCCAGCAGCGTGGGACAGCCAGCGTCCTACGAGCAGTACTTC. It is translated as CASSVGQPASYEQYF. Filled out from reference TRBV5-8 and TRBJ2-7, the complete variable domain reads EAGVTQSPTHLIKTRGQQATLRCSPISGHTSVYWYQQALGLGLQFLLWYDEGEERNRGNFPPRFSGRQFPNYSSELNVNALELEDSALYLCASSVGQPASYEQYFGPGTRLTVT.

This rearrangement joins TRBV3-1 (or the pseudogene TRBV3-2) to TRBJ2-7; 10 bases agree with TRBD2. The CDR3 is made up of 15 amino acids. V was pared by 1 base and J by 2 bases, with 2 bases of the junction left unmatched. The germline CDR1 and CDR2 sequences are LGHDT and YNNKEL (reference sequence). The CDR3 sequence: CASSQGTSGPYEQYV. In DNA, the CDR3 is TGTGCCAGCAGCCAAGGGACTAGCGGCCCCTACGAGCAGTACGTC.

The chain recombines TRBV19 with TRBJ1-2, with TRBD1 matching over 7 bases. V was clipped by 10 bases and J by 3 bases; unmatched bases: 5. The V gene's germline CDR1 is LNHDA and CDR2 SQIVND (reference sequence). There are 12 residues in the CDR3. The CDR3 is CATEGAYYGYTF. The DNA for the CDR3 is TGTGCCACCGAGGGGGCGTACTATGGCTACACCTTC.

The V and J genes are TRBV30 and TRBJ1-3, with D possibly matching TRBD1 (6 bases). CDR1 and CDR2 from the germline V gene are GTSNPN and SVGIG (reference sequence). The CDR3 loop spans 14 amino acids. The V and J ends lost 3 bases and 2 bases respectively, with 11 bases between them. CDR3 sequence: CAWRLGGTGNTIYF. The CDR3 coding sequence is TGTGCCTGGAGGCTTGGGGGCACTGGAAACACCATATATTTT.

V usage is TRBV4-3 and J usage is TRBJ1-2; 11 positions agree with TRBD1. Germline V gives CDR1 LGHNA, CDR2 YSLEER. This CDR3 spans 17 amino acids. The V gene end was trimmed by 3 bases and the J gene end by 4 bases; junction bases not matched to a gene: 10. The CDR3 coding sequence is TGCGCCAGCAGCCACTGGGGACAGGGGGATCAAGGCTATGGCTACACCTTC. This gives the protein CASSHWGQGDQGYGYTF.